A single sample gave rise to the 22 T cell receptor beta chains below, sequenced in a study of Ad26.COV2.S vaccination and SARS-CoV-2 variants. The treatment here: around 19 received Ad26.COV2.S at low or high dose, single or two shots; 5 received placebo; per-sample allocation not given. Following the first vaccine or placebo injection, samples were taken on day 63. Data came from immunoSEQ multiplex PCR; TCRdb stores just in-frame clones and leaves some out. The sample contains over 300,000 clones, under 90% of which appear only once. This specimen consisted of peripheral blood, obtained in a trial of Ad26.COV2.S vaccine versus placebo. The receptor source for this set is a person between 18 and 65 years old who received the Ad26.COV2.S COVID-19 vaccine or a placebo.

This clone was picked up a small number of times. V and J are TRBV4-2 and TRBJ2-7, with D perhaps matching TRBD1 (5 bases). V dropped 4 bases and J dropped 1 base, with 17 bases sitting between them. Germline values: CDR1 LGHNA, CDR2 YNFKEQ. The CDR3 has 16 residues. The CDR3 DNA reads TGTGCCAGCAGCCCCTCTGTGAGAACAGGATCCTACGAGCAGTACTTC. Protein: CASSPSVRTGSYEQYF.

The J gene is TRBJ1-2, the V gene TRBV5-6; D is unresolved. V was trimmed by 4 bases and J by 3 bases, leaving 10 bases between them. This CDR3 contains 13 residues. Germline assignment: CDR1 SGHDT and CDR2 YYEEEE. The CDR3 DNA sequence: TGTGCCAGCAGCCACGAGGGAGACTATGGCTACACCTTC. Its translation: CASSHEGDYGYTF.

The rearrangement links TRBV20-1 to TRBJ1-1; perhaps TRBD1 as D (6 bases). Per the germline V gene, CDR1 is DFQATT and CDR2 is SNEGSKA (reference sequence). Trimming pared 3 bases from V and 6 bases from J, leaving 14 bases between. The CDR3 sequence is 13 residues long. The DNA of the CDR3 is TGCAGTGCTAGTCTGTTAGGGGGATCTGAAGCTTTCTTT. Protein: CSASLLGGSEAFF.

This rearrangement joins TRBV5-6 to TRBJ2-3; 14 nucleotides match TRBD2. The CDR3 loop spans 16 amino acids. Germline CDR1 reads SGHDT; CDR2 reads YYEEEE. With V trimmed by 4 bases and J by 4 bases, 5 bases remained unmatched. DNA of the CDR3: TGTGCCAGCAGCCCGGGGACTAGCGGGGGTCCAGATACGCAGTATTTT. Protein: CASSPGTSGGPDTQYF.

V and J are TRBV9 and TRBJ2-7, with 11 bases that match TRBD2. Germline lookup yields CDR1 SGDLS and CDR2 YYNGEE. The CDR3 totals 15 residues. V shed 2 bases and J 7 bases; nucleotides not matched to a gene: 8. Written as DNA, the CDR3 is TGTGCCAGCAGCGTGACTAGCGGGATAACGGGGGAGCAGTACTTC. As protein: CASSVTSGITGEQYF.

The chain is built from TRBV5-5 and TRBJ1-1; D remains ambiguous. The CDR3 has 15 amino acids. Germline CDR1 SGHKS, CDR2 YYEKEE (reference sequence). Trimming left V 2 bases short and J 0 bases short, with 11 bases between. CDR3 coding DNA: TGTGCCAGCAGCTTAAATACAGTAATGAACACTGAAGCTTTCTTT. It is translated as CASSLNTVMNTEAFF.

The chain joins TRBV27 to TRBJ1-5; 8 positions match TRBD1. V lost 7 bases, J lost 7 bases, and 9 bases stayed unmatched. Germline CDR1 MNHEY, CDR2 SMNVEV (reference sequence). The CDR3 contains 14 residues. The CDR3 is CASTHTGGGQPQHF. The CDR3 coding sequence is TGTGCCAGCACACACACAGGGGGAGGGCAGCCCCAGCATTTT.

This rearrangement joins TRBV4-1 to TRBJ2-2; 7 bases are a match to TRBD1. The CDR3 is 14 amino acids. With 3 bases clipped from V and 5 bases from J, the junction kept 3 bases outside the gene matches. In germline, CDR1 is MGHRA, CDR2 YSYEKL. The CDR3 region is CASSQRQGTGELFF. Written as DNA, the CDR3 is TGCGCCAGCAGCCAGCGACAGGGAACCGGGGAGCTGTTTTTT.

In its sample, this clone was seen a few times. The rearrangement joins TRBV12-3 or TRBV12-4 to TRBJ1-3; no clear D gene. V gave up 3 bases and J gave up 1 base, with 4 bases separating them. The CDR3 sequence is 13 residues long. CDR3 sequence reads: CASSLASGNTIYF. The CDR3 coding sequence is TGTGCCAGCAGTTTGGCGTCTGGAAACACCATATATTTT.

The chain employs TRBV2 and TRBJ1-6; 8 bases map to TRBD1. CDR1 is SNHLY, CDR2 FYNNEI, per germline. The junction had 16 bases not matched to a gene; V was cut back by 8 bases and J by 10 bases. The CDR3 is made up of 16 amino acids. CDR3 sequence reads: CASRGQGAGGGSPLHF. CDR3 in DNA: TGTGCCAGCCGCGGACAGGGCGCGGGGGGCGGATCACCCCTCCACTTT.

The J gene is TRBJ2-5, the V gene TRBV7-3; D gene ambiguous. Germline loops: CDR1 SGHTA, CDR2 FQGTGA. Between the trimmed V and J ends, which lost 2 bases and 4 bases, there was a span of 5 bases. CDR3 length: 12 residues. CDR3: CASSLWGETQYF. In DNA, the CDR3 is TGTGCCAGCAGCTTATGGGGAGAGACCCAGTACTTC. The whole variable domain, filled in from reference TRBV7-3 and TRBJ2-5, reads GAGVSQTPSNKVTEKGKYVELRCDPISGHTALYWYRQSLGQGPEFLIYFQGTGAADDSGLPNDRFFAVRPEGSVSTLKIQRTERGDSAVYLCASSLWGETQYFGPGTRLLVL.

The rearrangement joins TRBV11-2 to TRBJ1-1; the D is unclear. This CDR3 is built from 13 residues. Trimming left V 3 bases short and J 2 bases short, with 7 bases between. Germline V gene lookup returns CDR1 SGHAT and CDR2 FQNNGV. The CDR3 spells CASSFSINTEAFF. The CDR3 bases are TGTGCCAGCAGCTTCTCCATAAACACTGAAGCTTTCTTT.

V is TRBV10-3 and J is TRBJ2-1, with no clear D. Trimming cost V 0 bases and J 8 bases, with 17 bases left between them. Per germline, CDR1 ENHRY and CDR2 SYGVKD. CDR3 size: 16 residues. The CDR3 here is CAISESRPGPADEQFF. The CDR3 region has the DNA TGTGCCATCAGTGAGTCGAGGCCAGGACCGGCGGATGAGCAGTTCTTC.

This chain connects TRBV6-5 to TRBJ1-2; D is uncertain. Trimming took 5 bases from V and 7 from J, leaving 20 bases between them. Per the germline V gene, CDR1 is MNHEY and CDR2 is SVGAGI. This CDR3 region has 15 residues. This CDR3 is CASSPRKEPYLGYTF. DNA of the CDR3: TGTGCCAGCAGTCCCCGGAAGGAGCCTTACCTTGGCTACACCTTC.

CDR3: CASSQSLNYGYTF. CDR3 DNA sequence: TGTGCCAGCAGCCAATCGCTGAACTATGGCTACACCTTC. The chain has TRBV16 and TRBJ1-2; D unclear. Trimming stripped 0 bases from V and 2 bases from J, with 4 bases between. Per the germline V gene, CDR1 is KGHSY and CDR2 is FQNENV. The CDR3 is 13 amino acids.

The gene calls are TRBV6-2 or TRBV6-3 and TRBJ1-5; 9 bases align to TRBD1. The germline V gene encodes CDR1 MNHEY and CDR2 SVGEGT. This CDR3 contains 18 residues. The trim removed 2 bases at V and 6 bases at J, leaving 14 bases unmatched. The CDR3 region is CASSYVTGQGRESQPQHF. CDR3 in DNA: TGTGCCAGCAGTTACGTGACTGGACAGGGGCGCGAGAGTCAGCCCCAGCATTTT.

The CDR3, as DNA: TGTGCCAGCAGTTACATGTGGGGGCAGCAAGAGACCCAGTACTTC. This codes for CASSYMWGQQETQYF. The chain carries TRBV6-5 and TRBJ2-5, with D perhaps TRBD1 (6 bases). The CDR3 sequence is 15 residues long. With 2 bases removed from V and 2 bases from J, the gap between germline ends came to 12 bases. Germline V gives CDR1 MNHEY, CDR2 SVGAGI.

Concerning this clone itself: At one boundary the junction diverges from the germline segment, which might be a read error. This rearrangement joins TRBV11-1 to TRBJ2-7; D is possibly TRBD1 (7 bases). Germline-derived CDR1 and CDR2 are SGHAT and FQDESV (reference sequence). CDR3 length equals 13 residues. The CDR3 DNA reads TGTGCCAGCAGCACTACCCCCGGGACAGCGGCGGGATTC. Protein product: CASSTTPGTAAGF.

As to this clone: The same CDR3 also results from other DNA sequences found in this sample. J is TRBJ2-3 and V is TRBV7-9; D remains unclear. The V and J ends lost 0 bases and 6 bases respectively, with 7 bases between them. Looked up from germline, CDR1 is SEHNR and CDR2 is FQNEAQ (reference sequence). The CDR3 is 13 residues long. The chain's CDR3 is CASSLALTDTQYF. CDR3 nucleotide sequence: TGTGCCAGCAGCTTAGCGCTAACGGATACGCAGTATTTT.

This clone was observed a single time. This chain's CDR3 is CASSPGASPPDTQYF. The CDR3 region has the DNA TGTGCCAGCAGCCCGGGGGCTTCCCCTCCAGATACGCAGTATTTT. The chain recombines TRBV7-2 with TRBJ2-3; D is possibly TRBD1 or TRBD2 (6 bases each). The CDR3 length is 15 residues. V was clipped by 5 bases and J by 4 bases, with 16 bases between them. Looked up from germline, CDR1 is SGHTA and CDR2 is FQGNSA.

The rearrangement uses TRBV7-6 and TRBJ2-1, with D perhaps being TRBD1 or TRBD2 (5 bases each). The CDR3 is 16 residues long. Looked up from germline, CDR1 is SGHVS and CDR2 is FNYEAQ. Trimming removed 5 bases from V and 1 base from J, with 15 bases in between. The CDR3 DNA reads TGTGCCAGCAGCCGAGGGGTGGTCATTTCCTACAATGAGCAGTTCTTC. Its protein is CASSRGVVISYNEQFF. The whole variable domain, filled in from reference TRBV7-6 and TRBJ2-1, reads GAGVSQSPRYKVTKRGQDVALRCDPISGHVSLYWYRQALGQGPEFLTYFNYEAQQDKSGLPNDRFSAERPEGSISTLTIQRTEQRDSAMYRCASSRGVVISYNEQFFGPGTRLTVL.

This clone is a singleton in its sample. The rearrangement links TRBV19 to TRBJ2-1; the D gene is possibly TRBD2 (6 bases). Between the trimmed V and J ends, which lost 7 bases and 3 bases, there was a span of 16 bases. The V gene's germline CDR1 is LNHDA and CDR2 SQIVND (reference sequence). The CDR3 covers 15 residues. Written as DNA, the CDR3 is TGTGCCAGTACCCTCGGGAGTCATAGCTACAATGAGCAGTTCTTC. It yields the protein CASTLGSHSYNEQFF.